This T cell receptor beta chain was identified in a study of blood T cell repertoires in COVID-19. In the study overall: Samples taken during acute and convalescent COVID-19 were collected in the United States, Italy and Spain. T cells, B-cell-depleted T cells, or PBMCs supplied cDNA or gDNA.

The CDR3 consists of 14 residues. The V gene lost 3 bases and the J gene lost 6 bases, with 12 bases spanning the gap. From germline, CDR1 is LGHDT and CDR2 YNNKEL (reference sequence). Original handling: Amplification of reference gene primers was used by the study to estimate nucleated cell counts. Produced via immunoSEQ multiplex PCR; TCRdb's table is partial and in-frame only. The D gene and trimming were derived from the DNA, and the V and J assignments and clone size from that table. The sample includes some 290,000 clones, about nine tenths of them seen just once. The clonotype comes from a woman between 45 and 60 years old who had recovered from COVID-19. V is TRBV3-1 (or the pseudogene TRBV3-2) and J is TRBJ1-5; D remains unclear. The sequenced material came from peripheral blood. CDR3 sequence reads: CASSHGKAGQPQHF. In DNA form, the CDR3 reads TGTGCCAGCAGCCACGGGAAGGCTGGTCAGCCCCAGCATTTT.